The clone carrying this T cell receptor (beta chain) was picked up one time. The data derive from a study of blood T cell repertoires in COVID-19. CDR3 length: 14 residues. Germline assignment: CDR1 SGHVS and CDR2 FQNEAQ. Trimming at V came to 5 bases and at J to 3 bases, leaving 6 bases not matched to a gene. In the original analysis: The authors estimated nucleated cell counts from reference gene primer amplification. Profiled with immunoSEQ multiplex PCR; TCRdb holds only in-frame clones, not every one. That table supplies the V and J calls and clone size; D and trimming were determined from the DNA. The sample includes 150,000 to 200,000 clones, about four fifths of them seen just once.

This TCR was sampled from a woman between 25 and 40 years old who had been exposed to COVID-19. The chain employs TRBV7-8 and TRBJ1-1; 7 bases fit TRBD1. Sequencing was done on a sample of PBMCs or T cells enriched from blood (not recorded which). In nucleotides, the CDR3 is TGTGCCAGCAGCCGAGGGACAGTATACACTGAAGCTTTCTTT. Amino acid sequence: CASSRGTVYTEAFF.